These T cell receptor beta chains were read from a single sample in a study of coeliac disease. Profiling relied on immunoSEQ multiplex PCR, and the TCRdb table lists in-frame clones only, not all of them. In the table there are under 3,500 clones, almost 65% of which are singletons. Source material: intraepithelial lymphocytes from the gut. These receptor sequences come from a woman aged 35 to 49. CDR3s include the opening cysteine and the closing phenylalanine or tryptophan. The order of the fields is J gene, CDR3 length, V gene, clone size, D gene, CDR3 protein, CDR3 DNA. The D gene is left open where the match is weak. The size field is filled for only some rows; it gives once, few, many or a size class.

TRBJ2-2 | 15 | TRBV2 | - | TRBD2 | CASNSGLARAGELFF | TGTGCGAGCAATTCGGGACTAGCGAGAGCCGGGGAGCTGTTTTTT
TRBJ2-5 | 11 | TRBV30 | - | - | CAWSVAETQYF | TGTGCCTGGAGTGTAGCGGAGACCCAGTACTTC
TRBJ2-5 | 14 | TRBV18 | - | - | CASSKGGPQETQYF | TGTGCCAGCTCTAAGGGGGGGCCTCAAGAGACCCAGTACTTC
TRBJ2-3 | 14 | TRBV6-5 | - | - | CASSYGGPTDTQYF | TGTGCCAGCAGTTACGGTGGGCCTACAGATACGCAGTATTTT
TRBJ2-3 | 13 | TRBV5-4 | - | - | CASSLRGTDTQYF | TGTGCCAGCAGCTTGAGGGGAACAGATACGCAGTATTTT
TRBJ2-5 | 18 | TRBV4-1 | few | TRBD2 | CASSQVFRERLAEETQYF | TGCGCCAGCAGCCAAGTTTTTCGGGAAAGACTAGCGGAAGAGACCCAGTACTTC
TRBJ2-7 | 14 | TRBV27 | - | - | CASARTLTGHEQYF | TGTGCCAGCGCAAGAACTCTGACAGGTCACGAGCAGTACTTC
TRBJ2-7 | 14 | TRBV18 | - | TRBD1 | CASSAYRGSGEQYF | TGTGCCAGCTCAGCCTACAGGGGTTCGGGCGAGCAGTACTTC
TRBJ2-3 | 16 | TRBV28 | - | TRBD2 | CASSFWASGSTDTQYF | TGTGCCAGCAGTTTCTGGGCTAGCGGGAGTACAGATACGCAGTATTTT
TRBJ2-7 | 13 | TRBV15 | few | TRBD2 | CATSRGLAFEQYF | TGTGCCACCAGCAGGGGACTAGCGTTCGAGCAGTACTTC
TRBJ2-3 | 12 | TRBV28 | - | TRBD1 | CASTSGTGGQYF | TGTGCCAGCACCTCCGGGACAGGGGGGCAGTATTTT
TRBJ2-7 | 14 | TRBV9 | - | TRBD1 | CASSLRDREGKQYF | TGTGCCAGCAGCCTCCGGGACAGGGAAGGGAAGCAGTACTTC
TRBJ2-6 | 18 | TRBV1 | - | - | CTSRWFGLSQSRANVLTF | TGCACCAGCAGGTGGTTTGGTTTGTCACAAAGTCGGGCCAACGTCCTGACTTTC
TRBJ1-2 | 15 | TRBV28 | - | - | CASSSPSEGGYGYTF | TGTGCCAGCAGTTCCCCCTCAGAGGGCGGCTATGGCTACACCTTC
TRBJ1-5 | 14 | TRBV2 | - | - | CASARQASDQPQHF | TGTGCCAGCGCCCGACAGGCCAGCGATCAGCCCCAGCATTTT
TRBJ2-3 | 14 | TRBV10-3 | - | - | CAIKGESGTDTQYF | TGTGCCATCAAGGGGGAGAGCGGCACAGATACGCAGTATTTT
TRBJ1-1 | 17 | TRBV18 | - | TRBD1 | CASSPARWGTGDTEAFF | TGTGCCAGCTCACCAGCCCGTTGGGGGACAGGGGACACTGAAGCTTTCTTT
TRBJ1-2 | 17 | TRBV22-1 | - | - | CPGSRYRKRRKTYGYTF | TGTCCTGGGAGTAGATACAGAAAGCGGAGAAAGACCTATGGCTACACCTTC
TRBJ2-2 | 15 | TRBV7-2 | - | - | CASSPTASVGGELFF | TGTGCCAGCAGCCCCACAGCTAGCGTCGGCGGGGAGCTGTTTTTT
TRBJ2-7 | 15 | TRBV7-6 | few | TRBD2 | CASSAPGGSTYEQYF | TGTGCCAGCAGCGCCCCAGGCGGGAGCACGTACGAGCAGTACTTC
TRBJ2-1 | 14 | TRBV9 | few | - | CASSVAPGYNEQFF | TGTGCCAGCAGCGTAGCTCCGGGGTACAATGAGCAGTTCTTC
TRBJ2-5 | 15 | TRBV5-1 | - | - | CASSLAGLKQETQYF | TGCGCCAGCAGCTTGGCGGGACTGAAACAAGAGACCCAGTACTTC
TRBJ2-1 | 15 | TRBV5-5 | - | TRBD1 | CASSQRFDRVHEQFF | TGTGCCAGCAGCCAACGATTCGACAGGGTCCATGAGCAGTTCTTC
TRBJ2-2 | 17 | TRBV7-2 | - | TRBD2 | CASSLAGLAGGAGELFF | TGTGCCAGCAGCTTAGCCGGACTAGCGGGAGGGGCCGGGGAGCTGTTTTTT
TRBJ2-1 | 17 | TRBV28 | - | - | CASSSVLSAETGNEQFF | TGTGCCAGCAGTTCCGTTCTTTCAGCGGAGACAGGAAATGAGCAGTTCTTC
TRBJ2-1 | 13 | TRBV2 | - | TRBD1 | CASSRQGAGEQFF | TGTGCCAGCAGCAGACAGGGGGCGGGCGAGCAGTTCTTC
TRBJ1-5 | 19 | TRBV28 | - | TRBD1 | CASELKGAWYIGSNQPQHF | TGTGCCAGCGAGCTTAAGGGGGCATGGTATATTGGTAGCAATCAGCCCCAGCATTTT
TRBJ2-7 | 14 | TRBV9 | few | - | CASSVVPSSYEQYF | TGTGCCAGCAGCGTAGTCCCCAGCTCCTACGAGCAGTACTTC
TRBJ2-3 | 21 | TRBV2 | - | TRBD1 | CASNPSKGRQGANFPLNTQYF | TGTGCCAGCAACCCTTCCAAGGGGCGACAGGGGGCCAATTTCCCGTTAAATACGCAGTATTTT
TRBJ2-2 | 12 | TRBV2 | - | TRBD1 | CASRGGPGELFF | TGTGCCAGCCGAGGGGGCCCGGGGGAGCTGTTTTTT
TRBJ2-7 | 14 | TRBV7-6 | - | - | CASSFVGGSYEQYF | TGTGCCAGCAGCTTCGTCGGGGGTTCCTACGAGCAGTACTTC
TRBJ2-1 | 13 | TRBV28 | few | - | CASSLLQYNEQFF | TGTGCCAGCAGTTTACTACAGTACAATGAGCAGTTCTTC
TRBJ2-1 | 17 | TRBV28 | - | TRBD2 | CASSLSRTSGAYNEQFF | TGTGCCAGCAGTTTATCACGGACTAGCGGCGCCTACAATGAGCAGTTCTTC
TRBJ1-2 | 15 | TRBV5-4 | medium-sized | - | CASSLRGFSDYGYTF | TGTGCCAGCAGCTTGAGAGGATTTAGCGACTATGGCTACACCTTC
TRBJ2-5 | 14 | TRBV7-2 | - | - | CASSPRTVQETQYF | TGTGCCAGCAGCCCTCGGACAGTTCAAGAGACCCAGTACTTC
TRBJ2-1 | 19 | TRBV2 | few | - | CASSEAALVERTSYNEQFF | TGTGCCAGCAGTGAAGCGGCTCTAGTCGAGCGGACCTCCTACAATGAGCAGTTCTTC
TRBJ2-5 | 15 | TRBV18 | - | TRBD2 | CASSPGTSGQETQYF | TGTGCCAGCTCGCCCGGGACTAGCGGGCAAGAGACCCAGTACTTC
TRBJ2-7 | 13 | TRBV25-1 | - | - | CASSASGLYEQYF | TGTGCCAGCAGTGCATCAGGGCTCTACGAGCAGTACTTC
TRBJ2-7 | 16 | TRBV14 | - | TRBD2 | CASSQGIAGGYYEQYF | TGTGCCAGCAGCCAAGGTATAGCGGGAGGTTACTACGAGCAGTACTTC
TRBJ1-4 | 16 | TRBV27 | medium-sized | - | CASSPPRDLGGEKLFF | TGTGCCAGCAGTCCCCCCCGGGACCTAGGGGGTGAAAAACTGTTTTTT